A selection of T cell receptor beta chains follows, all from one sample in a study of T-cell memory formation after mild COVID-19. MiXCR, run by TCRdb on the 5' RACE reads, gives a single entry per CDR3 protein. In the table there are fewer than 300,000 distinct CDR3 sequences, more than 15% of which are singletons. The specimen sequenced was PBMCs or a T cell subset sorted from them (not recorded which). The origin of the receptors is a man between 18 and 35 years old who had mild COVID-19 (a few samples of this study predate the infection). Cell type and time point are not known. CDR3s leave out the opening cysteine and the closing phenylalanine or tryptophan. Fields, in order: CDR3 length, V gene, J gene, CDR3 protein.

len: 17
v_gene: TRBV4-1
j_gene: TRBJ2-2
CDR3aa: ASTSMGLAGELNTGELF

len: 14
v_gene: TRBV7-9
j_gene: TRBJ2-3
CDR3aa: ASSPRRGGDYDTQY

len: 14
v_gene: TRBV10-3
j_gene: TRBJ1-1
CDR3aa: AISERTALMNTEAF

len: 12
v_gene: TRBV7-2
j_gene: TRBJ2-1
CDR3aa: ASSFGRGYDEQF

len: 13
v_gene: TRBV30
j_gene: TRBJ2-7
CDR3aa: ASNPNGQGFHEQY

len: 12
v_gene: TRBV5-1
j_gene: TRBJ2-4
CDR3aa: ASSLVGARDIQY

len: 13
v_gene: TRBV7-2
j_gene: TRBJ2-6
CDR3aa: ASSPRQGRANVLT

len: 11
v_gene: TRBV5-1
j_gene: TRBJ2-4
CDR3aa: ASRPGQGDIQY

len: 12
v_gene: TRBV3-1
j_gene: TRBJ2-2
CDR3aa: ASSRRTGGGELF

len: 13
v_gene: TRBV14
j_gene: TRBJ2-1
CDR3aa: ASSRLARPLIEQF

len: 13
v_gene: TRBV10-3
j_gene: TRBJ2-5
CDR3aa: AISESNGGQETQY

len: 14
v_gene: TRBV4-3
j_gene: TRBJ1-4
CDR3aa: ASSQTPGQGDRNLF

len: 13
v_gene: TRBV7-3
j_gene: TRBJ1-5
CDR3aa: ASSLHKFSNQPQH

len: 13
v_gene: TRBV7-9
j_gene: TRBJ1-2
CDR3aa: ASSLEAGAAVGYT

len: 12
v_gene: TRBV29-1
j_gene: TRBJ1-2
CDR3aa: SVDAFPREYGYT

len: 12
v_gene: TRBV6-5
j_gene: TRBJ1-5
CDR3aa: ASSYGAGNQPQH

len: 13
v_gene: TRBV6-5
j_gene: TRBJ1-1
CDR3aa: ASRGADRPALGAF

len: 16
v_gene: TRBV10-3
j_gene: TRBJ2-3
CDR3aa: AISGVVAGAGGTDTQY

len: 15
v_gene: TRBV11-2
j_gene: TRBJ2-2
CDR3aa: ASSLGPGQGGTGELF

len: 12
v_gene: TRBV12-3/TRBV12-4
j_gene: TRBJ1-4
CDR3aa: ASSSWSKYEKLF

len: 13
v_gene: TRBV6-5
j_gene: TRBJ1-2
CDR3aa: ASSDFDSGGEGYT

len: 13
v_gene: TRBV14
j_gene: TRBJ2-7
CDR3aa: ASSQGTSRNYEQY

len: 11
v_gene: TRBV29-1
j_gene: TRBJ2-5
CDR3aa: SVKYRLVETQY

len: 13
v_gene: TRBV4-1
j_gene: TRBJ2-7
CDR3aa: ASSHHRDGDYEQY

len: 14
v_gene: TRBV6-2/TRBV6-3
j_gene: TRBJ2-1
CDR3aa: ASSYSGSSSYNEQF

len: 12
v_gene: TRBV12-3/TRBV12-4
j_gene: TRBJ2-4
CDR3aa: ASSRQGGSNIQY

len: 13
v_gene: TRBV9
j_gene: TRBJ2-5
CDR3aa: ASSPSGGSPRTQY

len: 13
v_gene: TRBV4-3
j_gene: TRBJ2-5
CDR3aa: ASSQDMSREETQY

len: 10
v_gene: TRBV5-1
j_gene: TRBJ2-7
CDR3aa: ASSLLWPEQY

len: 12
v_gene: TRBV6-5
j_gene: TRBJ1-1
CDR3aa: ASSYSRSNTEAF

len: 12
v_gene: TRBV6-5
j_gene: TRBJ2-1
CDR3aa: ASSRDRGAGEQF

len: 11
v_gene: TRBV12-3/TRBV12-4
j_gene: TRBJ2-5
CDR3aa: ASLLTGEETQY

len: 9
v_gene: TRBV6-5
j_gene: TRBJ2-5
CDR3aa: ASSYFETQY

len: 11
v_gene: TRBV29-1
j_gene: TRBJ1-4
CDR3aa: SVGDRGIGKLF

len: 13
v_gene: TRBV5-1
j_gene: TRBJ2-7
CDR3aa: ASSYDPGQAYEQY

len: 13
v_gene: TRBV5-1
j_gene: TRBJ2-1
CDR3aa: ASSATGDLVNEQF

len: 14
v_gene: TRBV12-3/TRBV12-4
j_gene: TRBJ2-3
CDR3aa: ASSRRPDFSTDTQY

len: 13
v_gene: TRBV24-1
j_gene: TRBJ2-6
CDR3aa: ATSVSTGAGNVLT

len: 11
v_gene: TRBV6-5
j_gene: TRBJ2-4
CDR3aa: ATGQGLPNIQY

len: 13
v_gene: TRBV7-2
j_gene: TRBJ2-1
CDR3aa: ASSRPGLGYNEQF

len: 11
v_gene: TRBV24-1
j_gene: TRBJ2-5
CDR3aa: ATSDFRGETQY

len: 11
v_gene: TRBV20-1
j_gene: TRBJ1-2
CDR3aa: SAMTDSYYGYT

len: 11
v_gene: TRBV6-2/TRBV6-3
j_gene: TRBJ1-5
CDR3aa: ASRLGGDQPQH

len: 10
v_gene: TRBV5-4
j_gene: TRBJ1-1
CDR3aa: ASSSGDTEAF

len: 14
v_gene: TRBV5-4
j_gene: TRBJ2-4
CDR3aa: ASSLSSGLAKNIQY

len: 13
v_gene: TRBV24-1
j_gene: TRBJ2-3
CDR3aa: ATSDLDLSTDTQY

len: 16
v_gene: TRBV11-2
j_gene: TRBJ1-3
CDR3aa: ASSPLVAGGISGNTIY

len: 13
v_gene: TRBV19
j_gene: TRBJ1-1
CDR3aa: ASSIGKGSHTEAF

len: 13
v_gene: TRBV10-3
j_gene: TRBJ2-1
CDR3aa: AIRVAGVCCNEQF

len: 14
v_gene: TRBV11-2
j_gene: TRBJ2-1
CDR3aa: ASSSDRGLTYNEQF

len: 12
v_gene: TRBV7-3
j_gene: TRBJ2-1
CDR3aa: ASSRGGGRDEQF

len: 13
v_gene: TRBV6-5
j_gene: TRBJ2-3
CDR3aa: ASKLAGTSTDTQY

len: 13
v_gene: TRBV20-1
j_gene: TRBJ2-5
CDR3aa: SPQVAGGAGETQY

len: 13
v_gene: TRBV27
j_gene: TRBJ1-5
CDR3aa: ASSSINGVGQPQH

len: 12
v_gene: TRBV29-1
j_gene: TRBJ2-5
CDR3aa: SVERDRGGETQY